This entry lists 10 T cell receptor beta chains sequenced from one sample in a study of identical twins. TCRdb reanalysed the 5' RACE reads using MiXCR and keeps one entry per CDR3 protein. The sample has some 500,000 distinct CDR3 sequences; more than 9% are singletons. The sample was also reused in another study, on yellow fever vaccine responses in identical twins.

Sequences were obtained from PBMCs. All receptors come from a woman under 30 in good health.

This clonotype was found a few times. CDR3 amino acids: CASSLVYRDRDNEQFF. In DNA form, the CDR3 reads TGTGCCAGCAGCTTAGTTTACCGGGACAGGGATAATGAGCAGTTCTTC. V gene TRBV7-6 combines with J gene TRBJ2-1; 9 bases match TRBD1. Germline CDR1 SGHVS, CDR2 FNYEAQ. The CDR3 sequence is 16 residues long. The ends lost 1 base at V and 7 bases at J; junction bases unmatched: 8.

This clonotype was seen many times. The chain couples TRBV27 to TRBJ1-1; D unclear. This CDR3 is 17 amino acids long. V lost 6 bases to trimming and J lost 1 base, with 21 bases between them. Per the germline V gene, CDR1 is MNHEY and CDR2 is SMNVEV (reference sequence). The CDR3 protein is CASRTLGFGRPNTEAFF. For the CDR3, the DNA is TGTGCCAGCAGGACCCTGGGATTCGGGCGCCCGAACACTGAAGCTTTCTTT.

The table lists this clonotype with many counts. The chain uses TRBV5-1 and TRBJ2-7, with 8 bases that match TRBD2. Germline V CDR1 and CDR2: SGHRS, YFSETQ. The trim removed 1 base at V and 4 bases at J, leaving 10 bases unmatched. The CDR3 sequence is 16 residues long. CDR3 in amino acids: CASSLRPSGSGYEQYF. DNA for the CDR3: TGCGCCAGCAGCTTGCGTCCCAGCGGGAGTGGGTACGAGCAGTACTTC.

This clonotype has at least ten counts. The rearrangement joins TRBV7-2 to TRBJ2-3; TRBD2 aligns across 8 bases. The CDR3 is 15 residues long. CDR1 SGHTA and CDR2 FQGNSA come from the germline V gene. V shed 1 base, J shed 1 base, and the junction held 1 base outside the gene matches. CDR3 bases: TGTGCCAGCAGCTTAGTGCGGGGGGGCACAGATACGCAGTATTTT. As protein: CASSLVRGGTDTQYF.

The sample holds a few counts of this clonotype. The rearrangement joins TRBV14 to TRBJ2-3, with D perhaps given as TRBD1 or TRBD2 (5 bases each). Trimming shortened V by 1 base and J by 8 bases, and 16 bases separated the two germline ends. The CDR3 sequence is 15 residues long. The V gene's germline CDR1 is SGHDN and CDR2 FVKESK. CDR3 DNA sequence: TGTGCCAGCAGCCAAGTAAAAGAAAGTGGGGGTACGCAGTATTTT. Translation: CASSQVKESGGTQYF. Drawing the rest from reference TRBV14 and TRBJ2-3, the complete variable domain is EAGVTQFPSHSVIEKGQTVTLRCDPISGHDNLYWYRRVMGKEIKFLLHFVKESKQDESGMPNNRFLAERTGGTYSTLKVQPAELEDSGVYFCASSQVKESGGTQYFGPGTRLTVL.

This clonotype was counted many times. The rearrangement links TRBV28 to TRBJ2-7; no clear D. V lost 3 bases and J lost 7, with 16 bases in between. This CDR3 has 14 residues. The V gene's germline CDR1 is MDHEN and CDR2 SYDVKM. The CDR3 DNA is TGTGCCAGCAGTTTGGGCGGCATGCCCTGGGAGCAGTACTTC. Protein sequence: CASSLGGMPWEQYF.

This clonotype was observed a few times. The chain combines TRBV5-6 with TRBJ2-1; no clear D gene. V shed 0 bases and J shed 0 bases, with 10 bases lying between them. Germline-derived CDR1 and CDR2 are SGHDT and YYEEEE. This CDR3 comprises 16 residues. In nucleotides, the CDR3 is TGTGCCAGCAGCTTGGAATTTGCCGGCTCCTACAATGAGCAGTTCTTC. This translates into CASSLEFAGSYNEQFF. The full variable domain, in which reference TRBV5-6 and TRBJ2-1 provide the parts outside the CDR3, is DAGVTQSPTHLIKTRGQQVTLRCSPKSGHDTVSWYQQALGQGPQFIFQYYEEEERQRGNFPDRFSGHQFPNYSSELNVNALLLGDSALYLCASSLEFAGSYNEQFFGPGTRLTVL.

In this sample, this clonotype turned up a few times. This chain's CDR3 is CASITYGVGETQYF. The CDR3 bases are TGTGCCAGCATCACTTACGGGGTGGGGGAGACCCAGTACTTC. The chain combines TRBV6-1 with TRBJ2-5; possibly TRBD2 for D (5 bases). Germline CDR1 reads MNHNS; CDR2 reads SASEGT. The CDR3 spans 14 residues. V lost 7 bases and J lost 5, with 17 bases in between.

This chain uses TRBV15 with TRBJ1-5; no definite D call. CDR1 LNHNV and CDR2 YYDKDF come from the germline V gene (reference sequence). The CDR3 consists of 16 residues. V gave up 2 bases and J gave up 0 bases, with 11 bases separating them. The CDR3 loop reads CATSRTKGYSNQPQHF. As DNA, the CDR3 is TGTGCCACCAGCAGAACGAAAGGGTATAGCAATCAGCCCCAGCATTTT.

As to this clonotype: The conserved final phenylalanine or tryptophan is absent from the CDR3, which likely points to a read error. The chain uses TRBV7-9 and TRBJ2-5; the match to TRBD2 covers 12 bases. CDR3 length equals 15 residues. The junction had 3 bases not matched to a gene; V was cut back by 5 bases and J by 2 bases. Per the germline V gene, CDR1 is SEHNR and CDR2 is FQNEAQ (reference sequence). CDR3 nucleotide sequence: TGTGCCAGCAGCCCGACTAGCGGGGGACAAGAGACCCAGTACTCC. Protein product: CASSPTSGGQETQYS.